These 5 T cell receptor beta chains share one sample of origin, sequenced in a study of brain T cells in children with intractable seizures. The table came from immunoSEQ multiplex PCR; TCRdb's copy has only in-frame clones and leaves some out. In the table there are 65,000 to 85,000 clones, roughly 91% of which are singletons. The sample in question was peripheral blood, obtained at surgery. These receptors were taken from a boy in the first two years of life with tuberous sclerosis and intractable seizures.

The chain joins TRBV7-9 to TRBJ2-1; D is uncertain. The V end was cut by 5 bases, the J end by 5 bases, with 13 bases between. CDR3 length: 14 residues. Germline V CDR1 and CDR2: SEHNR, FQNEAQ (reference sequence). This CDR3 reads CASSPIGLDNEQFF. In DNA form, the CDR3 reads TGTGCCAGCAGCCCCATCGGGTTAGACAATGAGCAGTTCTTC.

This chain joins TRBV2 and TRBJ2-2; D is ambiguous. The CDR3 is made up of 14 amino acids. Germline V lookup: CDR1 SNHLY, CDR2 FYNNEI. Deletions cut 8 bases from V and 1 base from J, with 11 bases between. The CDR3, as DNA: TGTGCCAGCTATGGACGGATGAACACCGGGGAGCTGTTTTTT. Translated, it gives CASYGRMNTGELFF.

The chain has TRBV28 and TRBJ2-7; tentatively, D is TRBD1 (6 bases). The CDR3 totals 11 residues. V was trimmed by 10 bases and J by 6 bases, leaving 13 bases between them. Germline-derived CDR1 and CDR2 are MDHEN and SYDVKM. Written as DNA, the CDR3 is TGTGCCACCTTATTACAGGGCGAGCAGTACTTC. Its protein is CATLLQGEQYF.

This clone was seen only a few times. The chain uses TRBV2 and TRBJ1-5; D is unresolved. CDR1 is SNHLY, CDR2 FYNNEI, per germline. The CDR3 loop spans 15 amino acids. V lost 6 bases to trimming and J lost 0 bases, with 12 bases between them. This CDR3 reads CASRDNGHSNQPQHF. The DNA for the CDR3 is TGTGCCAGCAGGGATAATGGCCATAGCAATCAGCCCCAGCATTTT.

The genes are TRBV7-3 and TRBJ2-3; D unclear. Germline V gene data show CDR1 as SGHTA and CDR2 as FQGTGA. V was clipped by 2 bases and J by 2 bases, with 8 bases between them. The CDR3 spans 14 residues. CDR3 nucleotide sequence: TGTGCCAGCAGCTTACGTGGAGCCACAGATACGCAGTATTTT. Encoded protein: CASSLRGATDTQYF.